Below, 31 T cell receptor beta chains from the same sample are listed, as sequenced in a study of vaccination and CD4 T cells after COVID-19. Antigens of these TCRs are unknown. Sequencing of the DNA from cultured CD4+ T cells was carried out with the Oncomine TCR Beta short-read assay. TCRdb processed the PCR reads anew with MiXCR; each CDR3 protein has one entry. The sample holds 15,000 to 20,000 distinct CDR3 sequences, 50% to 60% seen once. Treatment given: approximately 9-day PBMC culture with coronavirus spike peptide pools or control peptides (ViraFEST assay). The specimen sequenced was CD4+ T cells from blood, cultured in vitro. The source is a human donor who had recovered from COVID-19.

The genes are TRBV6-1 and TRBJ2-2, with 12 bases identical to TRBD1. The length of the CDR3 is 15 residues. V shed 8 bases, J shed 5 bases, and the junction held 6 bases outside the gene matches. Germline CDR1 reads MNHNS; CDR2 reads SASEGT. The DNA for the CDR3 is TGTGCCAGCGAGGGACAGGGGGCTGGGACCGGGGAGCTGTTTTTT. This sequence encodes CASEGQGAGTGELFF.

CDR3 nucleotide sequence: TGTGCCAGCAGCTGGAAGGGGAACACTGAAGCTTTCTTT. This gives the protein CASSWKGNTEAFF. The chain recombines TRBV7-2 with TRBJ1-1; D unclear. Germline V gene lookup returns CDR1 SGHTA and CDR2 FQGNSA. The CDR3 is 13 amino acids. V lost 4 bases and J lost 1, with 7 bases in between.

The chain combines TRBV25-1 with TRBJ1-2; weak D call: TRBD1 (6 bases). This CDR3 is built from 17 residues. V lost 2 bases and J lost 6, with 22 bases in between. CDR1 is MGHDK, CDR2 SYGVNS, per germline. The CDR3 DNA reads TGTGCCAGCAGTGAACTTGTTGGCTCTGGACAGTCCGATGGCTACACCTTC. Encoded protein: CASSELVGSGQSDGYTF.

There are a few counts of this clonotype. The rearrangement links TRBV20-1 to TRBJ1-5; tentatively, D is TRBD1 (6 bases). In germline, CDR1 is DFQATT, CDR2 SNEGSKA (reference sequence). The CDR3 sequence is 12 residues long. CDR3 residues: CSAGQPNQPQHF. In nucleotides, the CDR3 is TGCAGCGCAGGACAGCCGAATCAGCCCCAGCATTTT.

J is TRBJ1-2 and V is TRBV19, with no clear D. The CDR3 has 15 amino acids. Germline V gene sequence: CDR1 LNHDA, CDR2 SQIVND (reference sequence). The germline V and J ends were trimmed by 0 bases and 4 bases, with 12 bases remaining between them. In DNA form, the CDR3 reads TGTGCCAGTAGTATAGACCCGGCTAGGGTCTATGGCTACACCTTC. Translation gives CASSIDPARVYGYTF.

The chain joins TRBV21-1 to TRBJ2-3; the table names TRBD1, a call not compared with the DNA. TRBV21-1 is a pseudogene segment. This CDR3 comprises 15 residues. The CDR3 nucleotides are TGTGCCAGCCGAGGGGGGCCGAAAGGCGCAGATACGCAGTATTTT. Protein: CASRGGPKGADTQYF.

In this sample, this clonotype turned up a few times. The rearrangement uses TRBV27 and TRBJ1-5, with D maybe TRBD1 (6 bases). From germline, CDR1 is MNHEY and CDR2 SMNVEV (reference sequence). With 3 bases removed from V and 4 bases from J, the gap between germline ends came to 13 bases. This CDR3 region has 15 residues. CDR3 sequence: CASSLRGQGNQPQHF. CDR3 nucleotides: TGTGCCAGCAGTTTGCGGGGGCAGGGAAATCAGCCCCAGCATTTT.

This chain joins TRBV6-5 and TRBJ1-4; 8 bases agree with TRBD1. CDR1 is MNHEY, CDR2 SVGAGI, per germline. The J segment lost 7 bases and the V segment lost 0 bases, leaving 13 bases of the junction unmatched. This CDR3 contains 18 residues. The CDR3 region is CASSYSRGRGLNVEKLFF. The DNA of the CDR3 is TGTGCCAGCAGTTACTCACGTGGCAGGGGGCTAAATGTTGAAAAACTGTTTTTT.

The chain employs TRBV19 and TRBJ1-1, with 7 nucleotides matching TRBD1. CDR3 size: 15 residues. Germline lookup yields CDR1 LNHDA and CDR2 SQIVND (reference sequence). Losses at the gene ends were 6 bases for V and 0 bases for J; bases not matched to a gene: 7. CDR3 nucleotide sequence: TGTGCCAGTAGAACTCGACAGGGCATGAACACTGAAGCTTTCTTT. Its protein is CASRTRQGMNTEAFF.

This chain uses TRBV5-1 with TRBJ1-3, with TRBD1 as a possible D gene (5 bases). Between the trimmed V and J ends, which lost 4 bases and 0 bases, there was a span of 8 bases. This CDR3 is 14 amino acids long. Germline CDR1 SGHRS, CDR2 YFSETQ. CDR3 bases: TGCGCCAGCAGCCCAGGGAGCTCTGGAAACACCATATATTTT. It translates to CASSPGSSGNTIYF.

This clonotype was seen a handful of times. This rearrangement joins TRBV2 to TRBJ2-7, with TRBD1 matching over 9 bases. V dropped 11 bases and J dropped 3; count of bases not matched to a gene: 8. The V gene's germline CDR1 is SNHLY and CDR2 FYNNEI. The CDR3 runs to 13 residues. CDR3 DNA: TGTGCCTCAACCGGGACAGGGCGCTACGAGCAGTACTTC. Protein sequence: CASTGTGRYEQYF.

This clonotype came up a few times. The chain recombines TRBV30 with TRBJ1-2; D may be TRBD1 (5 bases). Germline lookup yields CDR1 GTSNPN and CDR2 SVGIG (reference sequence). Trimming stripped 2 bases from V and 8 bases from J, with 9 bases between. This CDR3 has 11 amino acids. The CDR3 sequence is CAWSHQGGYTF. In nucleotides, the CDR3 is TGTGCCTGGAGTCACCAGGGAGGCTACACCTTC.

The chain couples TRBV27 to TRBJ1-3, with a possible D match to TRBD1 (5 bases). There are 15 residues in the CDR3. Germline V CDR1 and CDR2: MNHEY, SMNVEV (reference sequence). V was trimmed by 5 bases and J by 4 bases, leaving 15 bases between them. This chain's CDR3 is CASSRTGAGGNTIYF. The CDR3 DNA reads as TGTGCCAGCAGTAGAACCGGGGCCGGAGGAAACACCATATATTTT.

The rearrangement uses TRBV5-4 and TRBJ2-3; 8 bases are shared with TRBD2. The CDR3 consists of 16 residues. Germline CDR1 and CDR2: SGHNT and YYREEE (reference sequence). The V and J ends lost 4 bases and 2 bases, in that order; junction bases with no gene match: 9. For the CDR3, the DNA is TGTGCCAGCAGCCGTAAGACTAGCGCACTCACAGATACGCAGTATTTT. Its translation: CASSRKTSALTDTQYF.

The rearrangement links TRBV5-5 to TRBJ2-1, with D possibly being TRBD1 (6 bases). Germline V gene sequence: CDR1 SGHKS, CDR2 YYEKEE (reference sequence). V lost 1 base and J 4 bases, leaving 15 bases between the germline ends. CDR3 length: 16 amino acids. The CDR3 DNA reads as TGTGCCAGCAGCTTGTTAAGGGGGTCGTTATACAATGAGCAGTTCTTC. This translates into CASSLLRGSLYNEQFF.

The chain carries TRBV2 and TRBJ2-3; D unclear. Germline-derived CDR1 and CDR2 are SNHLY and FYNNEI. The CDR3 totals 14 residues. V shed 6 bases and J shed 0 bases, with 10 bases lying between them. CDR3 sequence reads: CASRSDPSTDTQYF. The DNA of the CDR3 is TGTGCCAGCAGGAGCGATCCTAGCACAGATACGCAGTATTTT.

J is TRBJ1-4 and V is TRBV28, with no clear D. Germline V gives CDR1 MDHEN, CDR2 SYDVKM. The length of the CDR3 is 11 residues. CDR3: CAAGLNEKLFF. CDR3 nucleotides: TGTGCGGCTGGGTTAAATGAAAAACTGTTTTTT.

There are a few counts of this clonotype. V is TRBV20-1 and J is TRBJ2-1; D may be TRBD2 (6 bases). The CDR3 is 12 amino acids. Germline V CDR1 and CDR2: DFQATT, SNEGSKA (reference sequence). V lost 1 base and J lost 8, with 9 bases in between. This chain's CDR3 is CSARVRGDEQFF. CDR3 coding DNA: TGCAGTGCTAGAGTGCGCGGGGATGAGCAGTTCTTC.

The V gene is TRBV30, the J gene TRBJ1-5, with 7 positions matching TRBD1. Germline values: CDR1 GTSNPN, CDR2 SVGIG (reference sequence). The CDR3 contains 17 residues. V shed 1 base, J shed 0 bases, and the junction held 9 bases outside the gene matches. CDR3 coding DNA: TGTGCCTGGAGTGCACACAGGGGTGCTATTAGCAATCAGCCCCAGCATTTT. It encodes CAWSAHRGAISNQPQHF. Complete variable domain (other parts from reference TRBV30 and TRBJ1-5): SQTIHQWPATLVQPVGSPLSLECTVEGTSNPNLYWYRQAAGRGLQLLFYSVGIGQISSEVPQNLSASRPQDRQFILSSKKLLLSDSGFYLCAWSAHRGAISNQPQHFGDGTRLSIL.

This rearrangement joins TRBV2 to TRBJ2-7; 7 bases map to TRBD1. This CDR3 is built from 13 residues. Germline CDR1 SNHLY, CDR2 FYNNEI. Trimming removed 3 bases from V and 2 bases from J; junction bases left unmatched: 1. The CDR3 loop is CASSEGQTYEQYF. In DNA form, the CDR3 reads TGTGCCAGCAGTGAGGGACAGACCTACGAGCAGTACTTC.

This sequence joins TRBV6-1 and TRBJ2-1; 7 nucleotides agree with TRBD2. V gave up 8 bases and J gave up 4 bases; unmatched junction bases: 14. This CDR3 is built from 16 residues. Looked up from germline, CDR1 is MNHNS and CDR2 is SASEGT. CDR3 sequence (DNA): TGTGCCAGCGGAAAGGGTGGGGCTAGCGGTTACAATGAGCAGTTCTTC. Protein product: CASGKGGASGYNEQFF.

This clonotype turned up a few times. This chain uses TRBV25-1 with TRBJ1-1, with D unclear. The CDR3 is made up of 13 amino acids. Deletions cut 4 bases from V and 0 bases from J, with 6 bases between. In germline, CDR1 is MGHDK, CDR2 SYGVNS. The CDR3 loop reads CASSATVNTEAFF. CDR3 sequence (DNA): TGTGCCAGCAGTGCTACAGTGAACACTGAAGCTTTCTTT.

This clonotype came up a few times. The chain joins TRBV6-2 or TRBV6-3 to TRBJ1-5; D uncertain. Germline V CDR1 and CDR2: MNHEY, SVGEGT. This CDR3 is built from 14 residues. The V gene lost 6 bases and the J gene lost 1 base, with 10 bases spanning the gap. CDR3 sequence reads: CASRHDTSNQPQHF. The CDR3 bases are TGTGCCAGCAGGCATGACACGAGCAATCAGCCCCAGCATTTT.

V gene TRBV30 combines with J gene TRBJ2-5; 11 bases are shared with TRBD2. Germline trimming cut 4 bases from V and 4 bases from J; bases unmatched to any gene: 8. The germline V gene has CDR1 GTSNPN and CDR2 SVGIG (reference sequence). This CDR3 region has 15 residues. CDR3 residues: CAWTLGLAGGETQYF. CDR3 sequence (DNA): TGTGCCTGGACACTGGGGCTAGCGGGAGGAGAGACCCAGTACTTC.

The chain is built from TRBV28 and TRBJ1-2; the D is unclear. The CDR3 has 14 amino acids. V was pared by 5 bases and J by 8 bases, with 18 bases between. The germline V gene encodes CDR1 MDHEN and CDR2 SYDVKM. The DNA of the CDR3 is TGTGCCAGCAGTGCGCCTGCTGTGGGCCGGGGCTACACCTTC. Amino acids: CASSAPAVGRGYTF.

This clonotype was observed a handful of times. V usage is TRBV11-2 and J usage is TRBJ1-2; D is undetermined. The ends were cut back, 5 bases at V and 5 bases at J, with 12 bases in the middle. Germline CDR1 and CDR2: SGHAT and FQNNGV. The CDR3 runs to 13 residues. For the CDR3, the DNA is TGTGCCAGCAGCGAGCACTTGGGGTATGGCTACACCTTC. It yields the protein CASSEHLGYGYTF.

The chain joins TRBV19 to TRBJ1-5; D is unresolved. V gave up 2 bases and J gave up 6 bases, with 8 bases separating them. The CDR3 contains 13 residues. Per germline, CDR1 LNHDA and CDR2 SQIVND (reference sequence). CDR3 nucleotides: TGTGCCAGTAGTATATCGAATCGTCAGCCCCAGCATTTT. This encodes CASSISNRQPQHF. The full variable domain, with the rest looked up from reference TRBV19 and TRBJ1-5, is DGGITQSPKYLFRKEGQNVTLSCEQNLNHDAMYWYRQDPGQGLRLIYYSQIVNDFQKGDIAEGYSVSREKKESFPLTVTSAQKNPTAFYLCASSISNRQPQHFGDGTRLSIL.

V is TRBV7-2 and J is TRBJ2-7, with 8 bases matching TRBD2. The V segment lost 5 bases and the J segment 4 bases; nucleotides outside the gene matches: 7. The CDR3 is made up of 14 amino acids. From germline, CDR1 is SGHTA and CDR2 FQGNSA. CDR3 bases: TGTGCCAGCAGCCGGGGACTAGTGGGATACGAGCAGTACTTC. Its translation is CASSRGLVGYEQYF.

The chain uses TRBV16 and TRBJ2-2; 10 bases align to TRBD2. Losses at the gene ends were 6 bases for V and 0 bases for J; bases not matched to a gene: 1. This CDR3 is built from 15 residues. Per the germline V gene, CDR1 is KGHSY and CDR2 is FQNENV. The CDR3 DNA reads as TGTGCCAGCAGTGGACTAGCGGCGAACACCGGGGAGCTGTTTTTT. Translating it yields CASSGLAANTGELFF.

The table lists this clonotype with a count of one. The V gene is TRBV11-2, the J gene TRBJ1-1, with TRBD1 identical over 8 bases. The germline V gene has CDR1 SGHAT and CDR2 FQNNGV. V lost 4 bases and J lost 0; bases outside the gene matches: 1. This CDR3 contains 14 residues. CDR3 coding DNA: TGTGCCAGCAGCTCGGACAGGGTGAACACTGAAGCTTTCTTT. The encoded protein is CASSSDRVNTEAFF.

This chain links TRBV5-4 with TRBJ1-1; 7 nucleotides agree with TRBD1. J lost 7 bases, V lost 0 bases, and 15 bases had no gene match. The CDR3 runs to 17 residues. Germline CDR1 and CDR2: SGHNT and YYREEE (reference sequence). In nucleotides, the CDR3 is TGTGCCAGCAGCTTGGCTCCAAGGGTCGGGACAGAATTTGAAGCTTTCTTT. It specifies CASSLAPRVGTEFEAFF.